The clone carrying this TCR beta chain has just one count. This sample was taken from a study of control samples from healthy donors and cancer patients. Sequenced by immunoSEQ multiplex PCR; TCRdb stores in-frame clones only, minus some. The table has 90,000 to 130,000 clones, around 89% seen once. CDR1 and CDR2 from the germline V gene are SGHDN and FVKESK. This CDR3 is 15 amino acids long. V was clipped by 3 bases and J by 2 bases, with 11 bases between them. The TCR sequence derives from a woman aged 60-75 years with lung cancer. Sequencing used PBMCs. V usage is TRBV14 and J usage is TRBJ2-1; D perhaps matches TRBD2 (5 bases). The CDR3 loop reads CASSHGRATYNEQFF. CDR3 coding DNA: TGTGCCAGCAGCCATGGGCGGGCTACCTACAATGAGCAGTTCTTC.